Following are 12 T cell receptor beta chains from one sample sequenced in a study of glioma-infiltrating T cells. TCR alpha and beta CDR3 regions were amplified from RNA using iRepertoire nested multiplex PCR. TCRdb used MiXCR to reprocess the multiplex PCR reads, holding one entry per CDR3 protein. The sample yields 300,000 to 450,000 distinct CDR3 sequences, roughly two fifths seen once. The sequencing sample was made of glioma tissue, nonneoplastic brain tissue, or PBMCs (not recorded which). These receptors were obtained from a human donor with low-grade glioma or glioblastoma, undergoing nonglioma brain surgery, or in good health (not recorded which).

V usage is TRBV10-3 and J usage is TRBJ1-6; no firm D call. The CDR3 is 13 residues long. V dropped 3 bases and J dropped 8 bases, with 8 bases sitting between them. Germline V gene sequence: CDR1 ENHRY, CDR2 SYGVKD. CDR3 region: CAISDGRDSPLHF. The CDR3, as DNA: TGTGCCATCAGTGACGGGAGGGATTCACCCCTCCACTTT.

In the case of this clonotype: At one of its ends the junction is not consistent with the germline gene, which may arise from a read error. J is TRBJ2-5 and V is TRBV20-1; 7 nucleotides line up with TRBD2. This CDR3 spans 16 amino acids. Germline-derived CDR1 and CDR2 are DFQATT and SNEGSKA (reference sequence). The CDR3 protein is CSARGVLRHWRETKYF. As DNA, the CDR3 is TGCAGTGCTCGAGGCGTCTTGCGGCACTGGCGGGAGACCAAGTACTTC.

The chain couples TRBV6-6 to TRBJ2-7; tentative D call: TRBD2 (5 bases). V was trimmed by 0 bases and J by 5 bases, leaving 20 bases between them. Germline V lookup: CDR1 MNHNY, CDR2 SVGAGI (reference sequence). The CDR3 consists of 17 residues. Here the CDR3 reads CASSYSRANRWTHEQYF. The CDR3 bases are TGTGCCAGCAGTTACTCGAGGGCCAACCGGTGGACCCACGAGCAGTACTTC.

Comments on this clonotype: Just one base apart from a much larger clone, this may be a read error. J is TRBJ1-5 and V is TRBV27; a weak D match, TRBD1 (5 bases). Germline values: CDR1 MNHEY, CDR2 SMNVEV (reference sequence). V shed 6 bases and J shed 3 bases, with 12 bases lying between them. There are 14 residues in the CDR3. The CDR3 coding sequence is TGTGCCAGCAGCTCGACAGATTTCAATCAGCCCCAGCATTTT. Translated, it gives CASSSTDFNQPQHF.

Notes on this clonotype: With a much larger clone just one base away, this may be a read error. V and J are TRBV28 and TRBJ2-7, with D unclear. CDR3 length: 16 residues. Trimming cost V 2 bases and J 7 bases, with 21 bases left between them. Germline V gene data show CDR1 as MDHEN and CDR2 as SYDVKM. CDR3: CASSLTVELRYNEQYF. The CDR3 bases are TGTGCCAGCAGTTTAACCGTCGAGCTGCGGTACAATGAGCAGTACTTC.

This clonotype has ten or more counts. CDR3 protein: CSARVVGEQYF. For the CDR3, the DNA is TGCAGTGCTAGAGTCGTGGGGGAGCAGTACTTC. This chain joins TRBV20-1 and TRBJ2-7; D not resolved. The CDR3 is 11 residues long. Germline lookup yields CDR1 DFQATT and CDR2 SNEGSKA (reference sequence). V was cut by 1 base and J by 7 bases, with 8 bases left in between.

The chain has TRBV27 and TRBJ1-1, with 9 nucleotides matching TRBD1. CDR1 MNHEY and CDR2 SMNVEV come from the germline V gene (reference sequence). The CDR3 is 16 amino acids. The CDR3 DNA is TGTGTTAGCAGTCCCTGGACAGGGGCGGCGAACACTGAAGCTTTCTTT. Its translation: CVSSPWTGAANTEAFF.

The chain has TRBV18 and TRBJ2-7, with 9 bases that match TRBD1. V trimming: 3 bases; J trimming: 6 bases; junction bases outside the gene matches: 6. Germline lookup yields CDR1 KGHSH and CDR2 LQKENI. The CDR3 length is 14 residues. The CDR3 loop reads CASSPATGGSEQYF. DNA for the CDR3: TGTGCCAGCTCACCGGCGACAGGGGGGTCCGAGCAGTACTTC.

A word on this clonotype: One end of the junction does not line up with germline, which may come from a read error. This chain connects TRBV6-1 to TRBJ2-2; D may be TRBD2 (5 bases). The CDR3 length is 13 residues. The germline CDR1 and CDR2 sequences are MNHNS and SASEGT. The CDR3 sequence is CASSGRGHGELFF. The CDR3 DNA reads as TGTGCCAGCAGTGGGAGAGGGCACGGGGAGCTGTTTTTC.

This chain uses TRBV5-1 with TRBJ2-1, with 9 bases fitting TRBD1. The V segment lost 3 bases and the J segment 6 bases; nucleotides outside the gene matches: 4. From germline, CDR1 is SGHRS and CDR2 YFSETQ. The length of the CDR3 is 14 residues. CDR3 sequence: CASSSPGQGNEQFF. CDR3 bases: TGCGCCAGCAGCTCACCGGGACAGGGCAATGAGCAGTTCTTC. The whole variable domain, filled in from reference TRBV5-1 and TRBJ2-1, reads KAGVTQTPRYLIKTRGQQVTLSCSPISGHRSVSWYQQTPGQGLQFLFEYFSETQRNKGNFPGRFSGRQFSNSRSEMNVSTLELGDSALYLCASSSPGQGNEQFFGPGTRLTVL.

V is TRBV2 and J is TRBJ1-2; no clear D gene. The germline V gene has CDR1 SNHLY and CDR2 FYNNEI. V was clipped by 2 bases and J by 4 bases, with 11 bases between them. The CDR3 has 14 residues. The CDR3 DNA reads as TGTGCCAGCAGTGAAACGACGGGGAGCTATGGCTACACCTTC. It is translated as CASSETTGSYGYTF.

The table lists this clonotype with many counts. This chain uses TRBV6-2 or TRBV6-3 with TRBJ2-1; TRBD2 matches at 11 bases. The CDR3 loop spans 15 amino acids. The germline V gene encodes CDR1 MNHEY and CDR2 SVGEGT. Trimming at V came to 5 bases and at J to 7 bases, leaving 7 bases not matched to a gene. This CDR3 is CASSPPGLAGNEQFF. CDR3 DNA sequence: TGTGCCAGCAGTCCACCCGGACTAGCGGGTAATGAGCAGTTCTTC.